The rows below give T cell receptor beta chains drawn from one sample of a study of identical twins. From the 5' RACE reads, TCRdb called clonotypes with MiXCR, one entry per CDR3 protein. This sample has approximately 300,000 distinct CDR3 sequences, with roughly 9% found just once. The sample was also linked to a second study, of yellow fever vaccine responses in identical twins.

The sample comprised CD8+ T cells sorted from blood. These receptors were obtained from a woman between 18 and 29 years old in good health. The CDR3 runs from the conserved cysteine through the conserved F or W. The D gene is left open where the match is weak.

>TRBD1|TRBV5-6|TRBJ2-2
CASSSTGFTGELFF
>TRBD2|TRBV11-2|TRBJ2-7
CASSLDPTLREYYEQYF
>NA|TRBV4-2|TRBJ2-7
CASSQESGPPYEQYF
>NA|TRBV29-1|TRBJ2-2
CSPTGDYTGELFF
>NA|TRBV24-1|TRBJ2-1
CATSDLRGNEQFF
>NA|TRBV5-1|TRBJ2-7
CASSTAPGNEQYF
>TRBD2|TRBV5-4|TRBJ2-3
CASSLASGTTDTQYF
>NA|TRBV15|TRBJ2-7
CATSFQVGIYEQYF
>TRBD1|TRBV28|TRBJ2-6
CASSSKDRAGANVLTF
>TRBD1|TRBV29-1|TRBJ1-1
CSAPGGVEAFF
>NA|TRBV9|TRBJ1-2
CASSVAWDGINGYTF
>NA|TRBV29-1|TRBJ2-7
CSVVDKNEQYF
>TRBD2|TRBV6-4|TRBJ2-1
CASSDKREGGNEQFF
>NA|TRBV4-1|TRBJ2-7
CASSQDESLTEQYF
>TRBD1|TRBV7-6|TRBJ1-4
CASGGQGRSEKLFF
>NA|TRBV6-2/TRBV6-3|TRBJ2-5
CASSYPTGYQETQYF
>NA|TRBV5-6|TRBJ2-7
CASSLKLDSRGEQYF
>TRBD2|TRBV27|TRBJ2-1
CASSSGLAGDYNEQFF
>TRBD1|TRBV3-1|TRBJ2-1
CASSQDFGQGLLRTVYNEQFF
>NA|TRBV28|TRBJ1-5
CASTTAGGQPQHF
>TRBD2|TRBV2|TRBJ2-1
CASSETAGFIDEQFF
>TRBD1|TRBV20-1|TRBJ2-7
CSASNRGLRNEQYF
>TRBD2|TRBV5-6|TRBJ2-1
CASSLGGLAEQFF
>TRBD2|TRBV24-1|TRBJ2-1
CATSEGQVINPGGGVYNVQFF
>NA|TRBV14|TRBJ2-7
CASRGADEREQYF
>NA|TRBV6-1|TRBJ2-6
CASSGPISGANVLTF
>NA|TRBV5-1|TRBJ2-5
CASSLSALVRGAETQYF
>NA|TRBV6-2/TRBV6-3|TRBJ2-7
CATLKDSESSYEQYF
>TRBD1|TRBV10-3|TRBJ1-2
CAISEGTGNYGYTF
>NA|TRBV11-2|TRBJ2-3
CASSLAPGLSDTQYF
>NA|TRBV20-1|TRBJ2-3
CSARARDFRDTQYF
>NA|TRBV29-1|TRBJ1-1
CSAMDGGTEAFF
>NA|TRBV7-9|TRBJ2-7
CASSKRGSYEQYF
>NA|TRBV10-3|TRBJ2-7
CAISERLAYEQYF
>TRBD2|TRBV7-6|TRBJ2-1
CASSRLAGDQEQFF
>TRBD2|TRBV3-1|TRBJ2-2
CASSQAGLAGGLAGELFF
>NA|TRBV29-1|TRBJ1-3
CSVDGRGNTIYF
>NA|TRBV25-1|TRBJ2-7
CASSKTGLLGYEQYF
>NA|TRBV30|TRBJ1-2
CAWGDGGTNYGYTF
>TRBD1|TRBV6-1|TRBJ1-5
CASSSDRESQPQHF
>NA|TRBV3-1|TRBJ1-2
CATQSYNGGNYGYTF
>NA|TRBV10-1|TRBJ2-1
CASSETGLSSYNEQFF
>NA|TRBV19|TRBJ2-7
CASSILASSNGEQYF
>NA|TRBV5-6|TRBJ1-4
CASSPGALPGEKLFF
>NA|TRBV18|TRBJ2-6
CASLPQRQESGANVLTF
>NA|TRBV6-2/TRBV6-3|TRBJ1-1
CASSPDTGYTEAFF
>NA|TRBV9|TRBJ1-2
CASSVGSLNYGYTF
>NA|TRBV2|TRBJ2-7
CASSGVWGEQYF
>NA|TRBV10-3|TRBJ2-7
CAISESGVDYEQYF
>TRBD2|TRBV24-1|TRBJ2-5
CATSDRGGTSGRETQYF